The 30 T cell receptor beta chains presented below share a single source sample, sequenced in a study of T cells after yellow fever vaccination. TCRdb analysed the 5' RACE reads with MiXCR anew, one entry per CDR3 protein. The sample holds about 120,000 distinct CDR3 sequences, more than 5.5% seen once. The specimen was CD4+ T cells sorted from PBMCs, collected roughly seven weeks after the first yellow fever vaccination. These TCRs come from a man aged 18 to 30 who received the YFV17D yellow fever vaccine.

This clonotype was counted many times. The chain couples TRBV7-2 to TRBJ1-5, with 8 positions matching TRBD1. J gave up 4 bases and V 5 bases, and 13 bases lay outside the gene matches. The CDR3 contains 17 residues. The germline CDR1 and CDR2 sequences are SGHTA and FQGNSA. The CDR3 reads CASSLHFGTGVNQPQHF. For the CDR3, the DNA is TGTGCCAGCAGCCTGCACTTCGGGACAGGAGTGAATCAGCCCCAGCATTTT.

The table lists this clonotype with a few counts. The chain recombines TRBV7-9 with TRBJ1-4, with a tentative D call TRBD1 (5 bases). Germline V gene sequence: CDR1 SEHNR, CDR2 FQNEAQ (reference sequence). The V gene lost 5 bases and the J gene lost 2 bases, with 18 bases spanning the gap. The CDR3 totals 17 residues. CDR3 sequence reads: CASSDLARGATNEKLFF. The CDR3 DNA reads as TGTGCCAGCAGCGACCTAGCACGCGGGGCCACTAATGAAAAACTGTTTTTT. The entire variable domain, with the rest obtained from reference TRBV7-9 and TRBJ1-4, is as follows: DTGVSQNPRHKITKRGQNVTFRCDPISEHNRLYWYRQTLGQGPEFLTYFQNEAQLEKSRLLSDRFSAERPKGSFSTLEIQRTEQGDSAMYLCASSDLARGATNEKLFFGSGTQLSVL.

Ten or more counts support this clonotype. The V call is TRBV20-1, the J call TRBJ2-5; TRBD1 matches 10 bases. This CDR3 has 13 amino acids. With 4 bases clipped from V and 5 bases from J, the junction kept 4 bases outside the gene matches. Germline loops: CDR1 DFQATT, CDR2 SNEGSKA (reference sequence). The CDR3 sequence is CSATTGGRETQYF. For the CDR3, the DNA is TGCAGTGCTACGACAGGGGGCCGTGAGACCCAGTACTTC.

The table lists this clonotype with many counts. The V and J genes are TRBV24-1 and TRBJ2-3; 10 bases align to TRBD2. CDR3 length equals 13 residues. The V gene's germline CDR1 is KGHDR and CDR2 SFDVKD. The trim removed 7 bases at V and 6 bases at J, leaving 3 bases unmatched. CDR3 in amino acids: CATSGTSDDTQYF. Here the CDR3 DNA reads TGTGCCACCAGCGGGACTAGCGACGATACGCAGTATTTT.

This clonotype was counted many times. This chain joins TRBV10-2 and TRBJ1-2, with D uncertain. Germline CDR1 and CDR2: WSHSY and SAAADI. The V end lost 7 bases, the J end lost 4 bases, and 13 bases lay between the germline ends. The CDR3 has 13 residues. The CDR3 loop is CASNSGPSYGYTF. In nucleotides, the CDR3 is TGCGCCAGCAATTCCGGGCCGAGCTATGGCTACACCTTC.

This clonotype occurred many times. V is TRBV19 and J is TRBJ2-7; D possibly corresponds to TRBD1 (5 bases). CDR1 and CDR2 from the germline V gene are LNHDA and SQIVND (reference sequence). V was trimmed by 1 base and J by 2 bases, leaving 12 bases between them. The CDR3 is 15 amino acids. CDR3 loop: CASSIGAQVTYEQYF. DNA of the CDR3: TGTGCCAGTAGTATAGGCGCACAGGTAACCTACGAGCAGTACTTC.

This clonotype was recorded many times. The CDR3 region is CASSLGQGPSSYNEQFF. In nucleotides, the CDR3 is TGTGCCAGCAGCTTAGGACAGGGGCCTAGCTCCTACAATGAGCAGTTCTTC. The genes are TRBV11-1 and TRBJ2-1; 8 bases map to TRBD1. In germline, CDR1 is SGHAT, CDR2 FQDESV (reference sequence). Trimming removed 1 base from V and 0 bases from J; junction bases left unmatched: 5. The CDR3 runs to 17 residues.

In this sample, this clonotype turned up many times. V usage is TRBV2 and J usage is TRBJ2-5; 10 bases map to TRBD2. J was trimmed by 6 bases and V by 4 bases; bases with no gene match: 8. This CDR3 is 15 amino acids long. Per the germline V gene, CDR1 is SNHLY and CDR2 is FYNNEI. CDR3 bases: TGTGCCAGCAGTGTGGGCGAGCGGGGGGGCCAGACCCAGTACTTC. It yields the protein CASSVGERGGQTQYF.

This clonotype was counted many times. The J gene is TRBJ2-3, the V gene TRBV20-1; D is ambiguous. The CDR3 is made up of 12 amino acids. V was trimmed by 2 bases and J by 6 bases, leaving 9 bases between them. Germline loops: CDR1 DFQATT, CDR2 SNEGSKA (reference sequence). The CDR3 loop is CSARSTLDTQYF. CDR3 bases: TGCAGTGCTAGATCGACCCTCGATACGCAGTATTTT.

This clonotype has a count of ten or more. V and J are TRBV5-1 and TRBJ2-4; D is unresolved. Germline CDR1 reads SGHRS; CDR2 reads YFSETQ. V was trimmed by 0 bases and J by 0 bases, leaving 10 bases between them. This CDR3 is 16 amino acids long. CDR3 nucleotide sequence: TGCGCCAGCAGCTTGGGCGGCTATCTAGCCAAAAACATTCAGTACTTC. Its protein is CASSLGGYLAKNIQYF.

This clonotype has a count of ten or more. CDR3 sequence reads: CASSLIGAGNTEAFF. The CDR3 region has the DNA TGTGCCAGCAGCTTAATCGGGGCGGGGAACACTGAAGCTTTCTTT. The rearrangement joins TRBV7-3 to TRBJ1-1; TRBD1 is a possible D gene (5 bases). Trimming removed 1 base from V and 1 base from J, with 10 bases in between. The CDR3 totals 15 residues. CDR1 is SGHTA and CDR2 is FQGTGA in the germline V gene.

Comment on this clonotype: A read error may explain this, as a much larger clone is one base away. J is TRBJ1-5 and V is TRBV20-1, with 10 positions matching TRBD1. CDR3 length equals 13 residues. Germline CDR1 DFQATT, CDR2 SNEGSKA (reference sequence). The CDR3 DNA reads TGCAGTGCTATGGGACAGGGGAATCACCCCCAGCATTTT. This encodes CSAMGQGNHPQHF.

This clonotype has just a few counts. This chain uses TRBV30 with TRBJ2-3, with TRBD1 identical over 8 bases. There are 13 residues in the CDR3. V lost 4 bases, J lost 2 bases, and 2 bases stayed unmatched. Per germline, CDR1 GTSNPN and CDR2 SVGIG (reference sequence). Here the CDR3 DNA reads TGTGCCTGGAACAGGGGGTTCACAGATACGCAGTATTTT. Its translation is CAWNRGFTDTQYF.

This clonotype was seen just once. The rearrangement uses TRBV29-1 and TRBJ2-3; D might be TRBD1 (5 bases). The germline CDR1 and CDR2 sequences are SQVTM and ANQGSEA. The CDR3 length is 13 residues. Trimming removed 4 bases at V and 5 bases at J, with 13 bases between. The CDR3 DNA reads TGCAGCGTTGTAGCAGGGTGGGGAGATACGCAGTATTTT. This sequence encodes CSVVAGWGDTQYF.

This clonotype has ten or more counts. This chain uses TRBV7-3 with TRBJ2-1; 7 nucleotides match TRBD2. The trim removed 6 bases at V and 8 bases at J, leaving 13 bases unmatched. The CDR3 has 15 amino acids. Germline V lookup: CDR1 SGHTA, CDR2 FQGTGA. This chain's CDR3 is CASSIIGLAVDEQFF. In DNA, the CDR3 is TGTGCCAGCAGTATTATAGGCCTAGCGGTCGATGAGCAGTTCTTC.

V usage is TRBV12-3 or TRBV12-4 and J usage is TRBJ2-5; 12 nucleotides agree with TRBD2. This CDR3 is 17 amino acids long. The CDR3 reads CTCSRTASGGAGETQYF. The CDR3, as DNA: TGTACCTGCAGCCGAACCGCTAGCGGGGGGGCAGGAGAGACCCAGTACTTC.

This clonotype was recorded many times. CDR3 residues: CASSRLLAGASRDTQYF. In DNA form, the CDR3 reads TGTGCCAGCAGCCGCCTACTAGCGGGGGCCTCCAGGGATACGCAGTATTTT. The V and J genes are TRBV6-1 and TRBJ2-3; 11 nucleotides line up with TRBD2. V shed 6 bases and J 6 bases; nucleotides not matched to a gene: 14. The CDR3 is made up of 17 amino acids. Germline lookup yields CDR1 MNHNS and CDR2 SASEGT.

This clonotype was counted at least ten times. V is TRBV20-1 and J is TRBJ2-1; 10 nucleotides match TRBD2. V lost 0 bases to trimming and J lost 4 bases; unmatched junction nucleotides: 3. The CDR3 has 15 amino acids. CDR1 is DFQATT, CDR2 SNEGSKA, per germline (reference sequence). The CDR3 bases are TGCAGTGCTAGAGACCTAGCGGGGGTTTACAATGAGCAGTTCTTC. It codes for CSARDLAGVYNEQFF.

About this clonotype itself: An end of the junction does not agree with germline; a read error may underlie this. The V call is TRBV20-1, the J call TRBJ2-5, with 7 bases that match TRBD2. From germline, CDR1 is DFQATT and CDR2 SNEGSKA (reference sequence). The CDR3 consists of 16 residues. This CDR3 is CCARDSLTSRRETQYF. The CDR3 DNA sequence: TGCTGTGCTAGAGATTCCCTGACTAGCAGGAGAGAGACCCAGTACTTC.

This clonotype showed up many times. The chain has TRBV5-1 and TRBJ2-2, with 10 bases matching TRBD1. The V gene's germline CDR1 is SGHRS and CDR2 YFSETQ. V lost 5 bases and J lost 1; bases outside the gene matches: 2. This CDR3 is built from 15 residues. CDR3 bases: TGCGCCAGCAGTGGACAGGGGGTGAACACCGGGGAGCTGTTTTTT. Amino acid sequence: CASSGQGVNTGELFF.

This clonotype came up many times. The chain is built from TRBV5-1 and TRBJ2-2; D is undetermined. Trimming removed 9 bases from V and 1 base from J, with 10 bases in between. Germline V gene lookup returns CDR1 SGHRS and CDR2 YFSETQ. The CDR3 length is 13 residues. CDR3 DNA: TGCGCCAATCGGGCTGGGAACACCGGGGAGCTGTTTTTT. This gives the protein CANRAGNTGELFF.

This clonotype was detected only a few times. The chain carries TRBV5-5 and TRBJ2-7, with D hard to call. V lost 5 bases and J lost 0, with 12 bases in between. Germline CDR1 and CDR2: SGHKS and YYEKEE (reference sequence). The CDR3 length is 14 residues. The CDR3 DNA sequence: TGTGCCAGCAGTCCCGGGCTTATCTCCTACGAGCAGTACTTC. The encoded protein is CASSPGLISYEQYF.

This clonotype was recorded many times. The chain carries TRBV7-9 and TRBJ2-1, with TRBD2 matching 11 bases. The V gene end was trimmed by 1 base and the J gene end by 6 bases; junction bases not matched to a gene: 2. The CDR3 totals 15 residues. Germline V gene data show CDR1 as SEHNR and CDR2 as FQNEAQ (reference sequence). In nucleotides, the CDR3 is TGTGCCAGCAGCTTAGGGCTAGCGGGGGGCAATGAGCAGTTCTTC. Amino acid sequence: CASSLGLAGGNEQFF.

This clonotype came up many times. This chain uses TRBV28 with TRBJ1-6; weak D call: TRBD1 (6 bases). The germline gives CDR1 MDHEN, CDR2 SYDVKM. The CDR3 has 16 residues. V gave up 6 bases and J gave up 0 bases, with 12 bases separating them. The CDR3 is CASRKDRSSYNSPLHF. DNA for the CDR3: TGTGCCAGCAGAAAAGACAGGAGCTCCTATAATTCACCCCTCCACTTT.

The sample holds a few counts of this clonotype. This chain uses TRBV5-5 with TRBJ2-5; 8 bases are a match to TRBD1. Germline V gene data show CDR1 as SGHKS and CDR2 as YYEKEE (reference sequence). This CDR3 spans 14 amino acids. Unmatched junction bases numbered 4, after V lost 2 bases and J lost 4 bases. CDR3 nucleotide sequence: TGTGCCAGCAGCTTCAGGGGGCCGGGAGAGACCCAGTACTTC. It codes for CASSFRGPGETQYF.

Many counts were recorded for this clonotype. The rearrangement uses TRBV4-3 and TRBJ1-5; D is possibly TRBD1 (6 bases). V lost 3 bases and J 4 bases, leaving 13 bases between the germline ends. The CDR3 loop spans 15 amino acids. Germline V gives CDR1 LGHNA, CDR2 YSLEER. The CDR3 DNA follows: TGCGCCAGCAGCCATCACCGGGACACAAATCAGCCCCAGCATTTT. Encoded protein: CASSHHRDTNQPQHF.

The rearrangement uses TRBV9 and TRBJ2-5; 14 nucleotides line up with TRBD2. The CDR3 has 17 residues. The V segment lost 4 bases and the J segment 5 bases; nucleotides outside the gene matches: 10. Germline values: CDR1 SGDLS, CDR2 YYNGEE. This CDR3 reads CASSPTSGGAGEETQYF. DNA of the CDR3: TGTGCCAGCAGCCCGACTAGCGGGGGGGCCGGGGAGGAGACCCAGTACTTC.

The chain recombines TRBV19 with TRBJ1-6; 9 nucleotides agree with TRBD1. CDR3 length: 12 residues. Germline CDR1 is LNHDA and CDR2 is SQIVND (reference sequence). After removal of 8 bases from V and 8 bases from J, the junction contained 1 base not matched to a gene. CDR3 coding DNA: TGTGCCAGTGACAGGGGGGATTCACCCCTCCACTTT. Translating it yields CASDRGDSPLHF.

The chain employs TRBV14 and TRBJ2-5; unclear D gene. CDR1 and CDR2 from the germline V gene are SGHDN and FVKESK. The CDR3 is made up of 13 amino acids. The V gene lost 0 bases and the J gene lost 7 bases, with 9 bases spanning the gap. The CDR3 protein is CASSQESSRTQYF. The CDR3, as DNA: TGTGCCAGCAGCCAAGAATCGTCGAGGACCCAGTACTTC. The full variable domain, with the rest looked up from reference TRBV14 and TRBJ2-5, is EAGVTQFPSHSVIEKGQTVTLRCDPISGHDNLYWYRRVMGKEIKFLLHFVKESKQDESGMPNNRFLAERTGGTYSTLKVQPAELEDSGVYFCASSQESSRTQYFGPGTRLLVL.

This clonotype was seen repeatedly, ten times or more. The chain uses TRBV5-1 and TRBJ2-5, with D uncertain. CDR1 and CDR2 (germline): SGHRS, YFSETQ. V was shortened by 0 bases and J by 3 bases, with 12 bases between the two germline ends. The CDR3 is made up of 15 amino acids. The CDR3 DNA reads TGCGCCAGCAGCTTGGGGCGCCTCTTAGAAGAGACCCAGTACTTC. It yields the protein CASSLGRLLEETQYF.